One T cell receptor (beta chain) is described in this entry. Its antigen is not known. This specimen comes from a study of cytomegalovirus exposure and HLA in healthy donors. Study results and caveats: Across donors, sequencing depth was assumed by presence/absence analyses to be roughly uniform.

PCR employed 60 Vbeta and 13 Jbeta primers. Produced via immunoSEQ multiplex PCR; TCRdb's table is partial and in-frame only. The sample carries tens of thousands of clones, around 72% recorded once. Germline CDR1 is MNHNS and CDR2 is SASEGT. This CDR3 is built from 14 residues. The receptor was derived from a woman between 35 and 50 years old in good health and CMV-seropositive. The rearrangement uses TRBV6-1 and TRBJ2-5; the D gene is possibly TRBD2 (6 bases). With the DNA end fitting TRBJ2-7 better, the J assignment may be wrong. The sample was PBMCs. CDR3 protein: CASSVTGGKNEQYF. The CDR3, as DNA: TGTGCCAGCAGCGTCACCGGGGGAAAGAACGAGCAGTACTTC.